These T cell receptor beta chains were read from a single sample in a study of cytomegalovirus exposure and HLA in healthy donors. Profiled with immunoSEQ multiplex PCR; TCRdb holds only in-frame clones, not every one. The sample carries roughly 240,000 clones, 87% recorded once. The material sequenced was PBMCs. The receptors were sampled from a man between 18 and 29 years old in good health and CMV-seronegative. The CDR3 runs from the conserved cysteine through the conserved F or W. The D gene is left open where the match is weak. Expanded clones are given a class, and other clones once, few, many or no size at all.

J: TRBJ2-1
D: -
size: -
V: TRBV19
DNA: TGTGCCAGTAGATCGGGACTCGCATACAATGAGCAGTTCTTC
CDR3: CASRSGLAYNEQFF

J: TRBJ1-2
D: -
size: few
V: TRBV2
DNA: TGTGCCAGCAGTGAAGCTATCCCAGGGGTTAATGGCTACACCTTC
CDR3: CASSEAIPGVNGYTF

J: TRBJ1-6
D: TRBD1
size: -
V: TRBV7-2
DNA: TGTGCCAGCAGCGTTACAGGGGGCGGTTCACCCCTCCACTTT
CDR3: CASSVTGGGSPLHF

J: TRBJ1-1
D: -
size: -
V: TRBV7-9
DNA: TGTGCCAGCAGCTTGAATTTAGGAGGGCGGACTGAAGCTTTCTTT
CDR3: CASSLNLGGRTEAFF

J: TRBJ2-7
D: -
size: -
V: TRBV5-1
DNA: TGCGCCAGCAGCTTGGGACAATCCTACGAGCAGTACTTC
CDR3: CASSLGQSYEQYF

J: TRBJ2-7
D: -
size: -
V: TRBV6-6
DNA: TGTGCCAGCAGGGAGGGGGGGGGACAGCAGTACTTC
CDR3: CASREGGGQQYF

J: TRBJ1-5
D: -
size: -
V: TRBV6-6
DNA: TGTGCCAGTAACAAACAGCCCCAGCATTTT
CDR3: CASNKQPQHF

J: TRBJ1-2
D: -
size: -
V: TRBV7-3
DNA: TGTGCCAGCAGCTTAAATGCGGAGTCGGGCTATGGCTACACCTTC
CDR3: CASSLNAESGYGYTF

J: TRBJ2-7
D: TRBD1
size: -
V: TRBV5-1
DNA: TGCGCCAGCAGCCCACGCCAGGGGGACGAGCAGTACTTC
CDR3: CASSPRQGDEQYF

J: TRBJ2-7
D: -
size: -
V: TRBV20-1
DNA: TGCAGTGCTAGAGGTAACGAGCAGTACTTC
CDR3: CSARGNEQYF

J: TRBJ2-1
D: TRBD1
size: -
V: TRBV7-9
DNA: TGTGCCAGCAGCTTGACCGGACAGGGGGCGCATTCCTACAATGAGCAGTTCTTC
CDR3: CASSLTGQGAHSYNEQFF

J: TRBJ2-7
D: -
size: -
V: TRBV6-7
DNA: TGTGCCAGCAGTTTAACCCGCACAGGAACCTACGAGCAGTACTTC
CDR3: CASSLTRTGTYEQYF

J: TRBJ1-5
D: TRBD1
size: -
V: TRBV4-2
DNA: TGTGCCAGCAGCTCACGAGCACGGACAGGTCAGCCCCAGCATTTT
CDR3: CASSSRARTGQPQHF

J: TRBJ1-1
D: -
size: many
V: TRBV6-4
DNA: TGTGCCAGCAGTTCTACAGGGTCGAACACTGAAGCTTTCTTT
CDR3: CASSSTGSNTEAFF

J: TRBJ2-5
D: -
size: few
V: TRBV13
DNA: TGTGCCAGCAGCCCTCGGTTTGGGCCCATGGAAGAGACCCAGTACTTC
CDR3: CASSPRFGPMEETQYF

J: TRBJ1-1
D: TRBD1
size: few
V: TRBV27
DNA: TGTGCCAGCGGGTGGGGACAGGGCCGAACTGAAGCTTTCTTT
CDR3: CASGWGQGRTEAFF